This TCR beta chain was found in a study of blood T cell repertoires in COVID-19. Background on the study: PBMCs, B-cell-depleted T cells, or T cells were the source of the cDNA or gDNA that made up the material.

Profiling relied on immunoSEQ multiplex PCR, and the TCRdb table lists in-frame clones only, not all of them. The sample records some 200,000 clones, over 75% being singletons. The V gene's germline CDR1 is SGHAT and CDR2 FQNNGV. V lost 1 base, J lost 0 bases, and 8 bases lay in between. This CDR3 contains 15 residues. This rearrangement joins TRBV11-2 to TRBJ2-3; weak D call: TRBD2 (6 bases). The sequenced sample consisted of peripheral blood. This TCR was sampled from a middle-aged man with acute or convalescent COVID-19. CDR3 in amino acids: CASSLVAESTDTQYF. CDR3 nucleotides: TGTGCCAGCAGCTTAGTAGCGGAGAGCACAGATACGCAGTATTTT.